One and the same sample provided the 15 T cell receptor beta chains below, sequenced in a study of T cell changes during pregnancy in multiple sclerosis. Data came from immunoSEQ multiplex PCR; TCRdb stores just in-frame clones and leaves some out. Here the sample spans roughly 80,000 clones, just over 90% being singletons. Sequencing was performed on peripheral blood, taken in the second trimester of pregnancy. The receptors stem from a female donor with multiple sclerosis, enrolled in a pregnancy study.

This sequence joins TRBV15 and TRBJ2-5; TRBD1 matches 7 bases. CDR3 size: 14 residues. Germline V lookup: CDR1 LNHNV, CDR2 YYDKDF (reference sequence). The junction had 7 bases not matched to a gene; V was cut back by 5 bases and J by 4 bases. CDR3: CATSVSGGVETQYF. CDR3 bases: TGTGCCACCAGCGTATCAGGGGGTGTAGAGACCCAGTACTTC.

V is TRBV11-3 and J is TRBJ2-5; TRBD1 might be the D (6 bases). Germline lookup yields CDR1 SGHNT and CDR2 YENEEA. The CDR3 sequence is 16 residues long. The V end was cut by 5 bases, the J end by 2 bases, with 18 bases between. The CDR3, as DNA: TGTGCCAGCAGCCGCGGCGCTGGGGGCGGACAAGAGACCCAGTACTTC. The encoded protein is CASSRGAGGGQETQYF.

This chain joins TRBV18 and TRBJ1-5; no reliable D call. The CDR3 is made up of 14 amino acids. The germline gives CDR1 KGHSH, CDR2 LQKENI. V shed 3 bases and J shed 6 bases, with 12 bases lying between them. The CDR3 DNA follows: TGTGCCAGCTCACCGGAGACGAGTTTTCAGCCCCAGCATTTT. This translates into CASSPETSFQPQHF.

The chain uses TRBV5-4 and TRBJ1-3; weak D call: TRBD1 (5 bases). Germline values: CDR1 SGHNT, CDR2 YYREEE (reference sequence). CDR3 length equals 16 residues. V lost 0 bases and J lost 0, with 10 bases in between. CDR3 coding DNA: TGTGCCAGCAGCTTGGCAGGGCCCCGCTCTGGAAACACCATATATTTT. Translation gives CASSLAGPRSGNTIYF.

The V call is TRBV7-9, the J call TRBJ2-4; perhaps TRBD1 as D (8 bases). The CDR3 has 14 residues. Trimming removed 5 bases from V and 4 bases from J, with 12 bases in between. Germline CDR1 and CDR2: SEHNR and FQNEAQ (reference sequence). In DNA form, the CDR3 reads TGTGCCAGCAGCGCACAGGGGGGGAAAAACATTCAGTACTTC. Protein sequence: CASSAQGGKNIQYF.

The chain has TRBV5-4 and TRBJ2-5, with 9 bases identical to TRBD2. The germline V gene encodes CDR1 SGHNT and CDR2 YYREEE (reference sequence). This CDR3 is built from 18 residues. After removal of 1 base from V and 4 bases from J, the junction contained 14 bases not matched to a gene. The CDR3 here is CASSLKASGIRGLETQYF. The CDR3 bases are TGTGCCAGCAGCTTGAAGGCTAGCGGGATAAGGGGCCTAGAGACCCAGTACTTC.

The CDR3 sequence: CASRDRETGSGPQHF. CDR3 in DNA: TGTGCCAGCAGGGACAGGGAAACGGGCTCAGGGCCCCAGCATTTT. The V call is TRBV2, the J call TRBJ1-5, with 8 bases matching TRBD1. Looked up from germline, CDR1 is SNHLY and CDR2 is FYNNEI. The V and J ends lost 6 bases and 9 bases, in that order; junction bases with no gene match: 13. This CDR3 is built from 15 residues.

The chain joins TRBV2 to TRBJ1-3, with 7 bases aligning to TRBD1. The CDR3 spans 15 residues. CDR1 and CDR2 from the germline V gene are SNHLY and FYNNEI. The V and J ends lost 4 bases and 0 bases, in that order; junction bases with no gene match: 3. The CDR3, as DNA: TGTGCCAGCAGTGTCGACAGGGTCTCTGGAAACACCATATATTTT. Residues: CASSVDRVSGNTIYF.

The rearrangement links TRBV18 to TRBJ1-1; weak D call: TRBD1 (5 bases). The germline CDR1 and CDR2 sequences are KGHSH and LQKENI. This CDR3 spans 16 amino acids. V was cut by 4 bases and J by 1 base, with 16 bases left in between. The CDR3 is CASSLRGGESNTEAFF. CDR3 DNA: TGTGCCAGCTCACTTCGGGGCGGGGAGTCGAACACTGAAGCTTTCTTT.

This clone was observed a single time. The chain combines TRBV5-1 with TRBJ1-1; 9 bases align to TRBD1. Germline V gene lookup returns CDR1 SGHRS and CDR2 YFSETQ. The CDR3 sequence is 16 residues long. Trimming took 3 bases from V and 0 from J; bases not matched to a gene: 6. The CDR3 nucleotides are TGCGCCAGCAGCTCCCGGGGGACAGGGCTGAACACTGAAGCTTTCTTT. It yields the protein CASSSRGTGLNTEAFF.

V gene TRBV6-1 combines with J gene TRBJ1-6, with D perhaps TRBD1 (6 bases). V was pared by 6 bases and J by 1 base, with 10 bases between. This CDR3 spans 15 amino acids. Per the germline V gene, CDR1 is MNHNS and CDR2 is SASEGT. In DNA, the CDR3 is TGTGCCAGCAGGGGGCAGGGGTCCTATAATTCACCCCTCCACTTT. Amino acid sequence: CASRGQGSYNSPLHF.

The chain combines TRBV5-4 with TRBJ1-1; D may be TRBD1 (6 bases). This CDR3 has 15 residues. From germline, CDR1 is SGHNT and CDR2 YYREEE (reference sequence). The V end lost 4 bases, the J end lost 4 bases, and 17 bases lay between the germline ends. The CDR3 loop is CASSQGRQGGTEAFF. As DNA, the CDR3 is TGTGCCAGCAGCCAGGGACGACAAGGGGGCACTGAAGCTTTCTTT.

The chain recombines TRBV6-5 with TRBJ1-2; TRBD1 matches 7 bases. The CDR3 length is 16 residues. Germline trimming cut 2 bases from V and 0 bases from J; bases unmatched to any gene: 6. CDR1 is MNHEY and CDR2 is SVGAGI in the germline V gene. This CDR3 reads CASSYGGQSSNYGYTF. The CDR3 DNA reads TGTGCCAGCAGTTACGGGGGACAGAGCTCTAACTATGGCTACACCTTC.

This chain's CDR3 is CSVGQPTYEQYF. CDR3 bases: TGCAGCGTGGGGCAGCCTACCTACGAGCAGTACTTC. This chain joins TRBV29-1 and TRBJ2-7; a weak D match, TRBD1 (5 bases). The CDR3 covers 12 residues. Trimming stripped 6 bases from V and 2 bases from J, with 11 bases between. CDR1 is SQVTM and CDR2 is ANQGSEA in the germline V gene.

The V and J genes are TRBV6-5 and TRBJ2-3, with 7 bases that match TRBD1. Trimming at V came to 4 bases and at J to 6 bases, leaving 7 bases not matched to a gene. The germline CDR1 and CDR2 sequences are MNHEY and SVGAGI. This CDR3 is built from 14 residues. The CDR3 is CASSLTGFKDTQYF. DNA of the CDR3: TGTGCCAGCAGTTTGACAGGGTTCAAGGATACGCAGTATTTT.